This TCR beta chain was profiled in a study of blood T cell repertoires in COVID-19. The CDR3 is 12 amino acids. Germline V gene sequence: CDR1 MGHRA, CDR2 YSYEKL. J lost 6 bases, V lost 4 bases, and 3 bases had no gene match. Clones were sequenced by immunoSEQ multiplex PCR, and TCRdb holds only the in-frame ones, with some missing. Of fewer than 250,000 clones listed, 83% are singletons. The study recruited exposed participants who had met a COVID-19 case within 2 weeks before entry. Sequences were obtained from PBMCs or T cells enriched from blood (not recorded which). This sequence was found in a woman in her 40s who had been exposed to COVID-19. The chain has TRBV4-1 and TRBJ2-7; 7 bases align to TRBD1. The DNA of the CDR3 is TGCGCCAGCAGCCCACAGGGGTTCGAGCAGTACTTC. Its translation is CASSPQGFEQYF.